This entry describes one T cell receptor (beta chain). Its antigen is still unknown. The data originate from a study of T cell responses to AZD1222 COVID-19 vaccine. Germline V lookup: CDR1 SGHDT, CDR2 YYEEEE. CDR3 length equals 15 residues. V dropped 0 bases and J dropped 6 bases, with 15 bases sitting between them. Generated by immunoSEQ multiplex PCR, the TCRdb table keeps only in-frame clones and is missing some. The repertoire holds about 170,000 clones, with 90% to 95% as singletons. Broader study findings: Distributed over spike, vaccine-associated CD4 TCRs predominated at 160-218 and 743-854.

The clonotype originates from an adult in good health. Sequenced here: peripheral blood, sampled on day 0 of AZD1222 vaccination. The chain employs TRBV5-6 and TRBJ1-1, with D unclear. The CDR3 here is CASSLAGTLRAEAFF. The CDR3 coding sequence is TGTGCCAGCAGCTTGGCCGGTACACTAAGGGCTGAAGCTTTCTTT.